The entry that follows covers one T cell receptor (beta chain) sequence. The antigen is undetermined. The CDR3 contains 13 residues. CDR1 and CDR2 (germline): SGDLS, YYNGEE. TCRdb reprocessed the 5' RACE reads and reports one entry per CDR3 protein, with no DNA. The table counts around 220,000 distinct CDR3 sequences; roughly 7.1% lies in the top ten. Sampling involved one blood draw (roughly 2.4 ml) for every donor. Blood samples, whole and unsorted for T cells, yielded the isolated total RNA. This specimen belongs to a study of monozygotic twins with inflammatory bowel disease. Study observations and caveats: Healthy co-twins exceeded IBD patients in TCRbeta diversity as measured by inverse Simpson.

The specimen was blood. The origin of this receptor is a human donor with ulcerative colitis or Crohn's disease, or a healthy co-twin of an affected twin (not recorded which). The chain joins TRBV9 to TRBJ1-1. The CDR3 protein is CASSVDVNTEAFF.